These 8 T cell receptor beta chains came from one sample sequenced in a study of technical replicates of blood from a handful of donors. Clones were read by immunoSEQ multiplex PCR, and TCRdb kept only the in-frame ones, dropping some. This sample has 85,000 to 100,000 clones; 90% to 97% occur once, and the top ten carry roughly 0.22%. Material: T cells isolated from PBMCs. These receptor sequences come from a human donor in good health.

The chain uses TRBV27 and TRBJ1-2, with unresolved D. Trimming shortened V by 2 bases and J by 3 bases, and 13 bases separated the two germline ends. CDR3 length: 15 amino acids. Germline-derived CDR1 and CDR2 are MNHEY and SMNVEV (reference sequence). The chain's CDR3 is CASSLMAVSHYGYTF. The CDR3 DNA follows: TGTGCCAGCAGTTTAATGGCCGTAAGTCACTATGGCTACACCTTC.

This clone has just one count. The chain recombines TRBV30 with TRBJ1-5; 7 bases map to TRBD1. The germline gives CDR1 GTSNPN, CDR2 SVGIG (reference sequence). There are 16 residues in the CDR3. Trimming cost V 1 base and J 2 bases; bases outside gene matches: 8. Written as DNA, the CDR3 is TGTGCCTGGAGTGAGAGAGGGGGCGCGGGCAATCAGCCCCAGCATTTT. Translated: CAWSERGGAGNQPQHF.

The J gene is TRBJ2-3, the V gene TRBV29-1; 11 positions match TRBD1. This CDR3 comprises 15 residues. V shed 7 bases and J 5 bases; nucleotides not matched to a gene: 11. Germline V gene data show CDR1 as SQVTM and CDR2 as ANQGSEA. CDR3 nucleotides: TGCAGCGGGTTGGACAGGGGGCGATTTGTAGATACGCAGTATTTT. This gives the protein CSGLDRGRFVDTQYF.

V is TRBV30 and J is TRBJ1-5; TRBD1 is a possible D gene (6 bases). This CDR3 spans 14 amino acids. V gave up 7 bases and J gave up 6 bases, with 19 bases separating them. Per germline, CDR1 GTSNPN and CDR2 SVGIG (reference sequence). DNA of the CDR3: TGTGCCTCTCGTATAGGGGGGGTTGGTCAGCCCCAGCATTTT. Amino acids: CASRIGGVGQPQHF.

The chain recombines TRBV11-2 with TRBJ2-1; D unclear. CDR3 length equals 12 residues. V was clipped by 2 bases and J by 6 bases, with 5 bases between them. Germline values: CDR1 SGHAT, CDR2 FQNNGV. The CDR3 region is CASSLSPNEQFF. CDR3 DNA: TGTGCCAGCAGCTTAAGCCCCAATGAGCAGTTCTTC.

The chain couples TRBV15 to TRBJ2-5, with a tentative D call TRBD2 (7 bases). The CDR3 has 15 amino acids. The germline V gene encodes CDR1 LNHNV and CDR2 YYDKDF (reference sequence). V was pared by 0 bases and J by 5 bases, with 13 bases between. In nucleotides, the CDR3 is TGTGCCACCAGCAGAGATCGGGGGGCCGGGGAGACCCAGTACTTC. It translates to CATSRDRGAGETQYF.

The rearrangement joins TRBV19 to TRBJ1-2; D gene unclear. This CDR3 region has 15 residues. Trimming took 5 bases from V and 0 from J, leaving 13 bases between them. CDR1 is LNHDA, CDR2 SQIVND, per germline (reference sequence). CDR3 amino acids: CASSAPTEANYGYTF. The CDR3 DNA is TGTGCCAGTAGTGCCCCGACTGAAGCTAACTATGGCTACACCTTC.

The rearrangement uses TRBV6-4 and TRBJ2-3; 9 bases match TRBD2. The CDR3 sequence is 15 residues long. V shed 5 bases and J 0 bases; nucleotides not matched to a gene: 3. Germline V lookup: CDR1 MRHNA, CDR2 SNTAGT. The DNA for the CDR3 is TGTGCCAGCAGTTATACTAGCGGGAGCACAGATACGCAGTATTTT. This translates into CASSYTSGSTDTQYF.